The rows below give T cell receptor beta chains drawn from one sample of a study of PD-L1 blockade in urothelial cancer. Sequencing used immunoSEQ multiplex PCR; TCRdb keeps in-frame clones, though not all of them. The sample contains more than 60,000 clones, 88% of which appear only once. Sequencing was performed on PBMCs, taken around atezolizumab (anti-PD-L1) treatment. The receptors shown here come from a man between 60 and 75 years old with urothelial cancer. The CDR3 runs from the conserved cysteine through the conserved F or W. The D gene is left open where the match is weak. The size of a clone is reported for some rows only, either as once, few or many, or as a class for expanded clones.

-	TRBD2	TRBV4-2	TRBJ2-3	CASSQETSGRWGTDTQYF	TGTGCCAGCAGCCAAGAGACTAGCGGGAGATGGGGCACAGATACGCAGTATTTT
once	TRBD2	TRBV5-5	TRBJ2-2	CASSFSGAADTGELFF	TGTGCCAGCAGCTTCAGCGGGGCCGCGGACACCGGGGAGCTGTTTTTT
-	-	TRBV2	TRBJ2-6	CAFPRDKLRSGANVLTF	TGTGCCTTTCCCCGGGACAAACTCCGCTCTGGGGCCAACGTCCTGACTTTC
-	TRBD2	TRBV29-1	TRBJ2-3	CSVGKTSGPSTDTQYF	TGCAGCGTTGGAAAGACTAGCGGGCCAAGCACAGATACGCAGTATTTT
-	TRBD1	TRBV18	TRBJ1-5	CASSRGGQGDGQPQHF	TGTGCCAGCTCCCGAGGAGGACAGGGGGACGGTCAGCCCCAGCATTTT
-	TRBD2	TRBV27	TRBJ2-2	CATSGTNTGELFF	TGTGCCACTAGCGGAACGAACACCGGGGAGCTGTTTTTT
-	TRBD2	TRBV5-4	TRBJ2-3	CASSIPGLDTDTQYF	TGTGCCAGCAGCATACCGGGACTAGACACAGATACGCAGTATTTT
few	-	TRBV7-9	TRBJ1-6	CASSPTVRSLNSPLHF	TGTGCCAGCAGCCCGACAGTGCGGAGCCTTAATTCACCCCTCCACTTT
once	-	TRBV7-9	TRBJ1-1	CASSLGGVEGAFF	TGTGCCAGCAGCCTAGGGGGGGTTGAAGGTGCTTTCTTT
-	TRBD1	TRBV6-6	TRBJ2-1	CASINGQGLYNEQFF	TGTGCCAGCATTAATGGACAGGGGTTGTACAATGAGCAGTTCTTC
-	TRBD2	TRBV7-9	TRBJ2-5	CASSPRAGSRQETQYF	TGTGCCAGCAGCCCCCGAGCGGGGTCGCGCCAAGAGACCCAGTACTTC
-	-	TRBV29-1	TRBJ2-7	CSGAHGSYEQYF	TGCAGCGGGGCACACGGCTCCTACGAGCAGTACTTC
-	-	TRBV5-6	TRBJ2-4	CASSFGGFTKNIQYF	TGTGCCAGCAGCTTTGGGGGGTTCACCAAAAACATTCAGTACTTC
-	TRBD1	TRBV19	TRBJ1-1	CASSNGQVMNTEAFF	TGTGCCAGTAGTAATGGACAGGTAATGAACACTGAAGCTTTCTTT
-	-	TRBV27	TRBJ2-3	CASSLYFSDTQYF	TGTGCCAGCAGCCTATATTTTTCAGATACGCAGTATTTT
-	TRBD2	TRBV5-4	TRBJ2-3	CASSFNGGAGDTQYF	TGTGCCAGCAGCTTTAACGGGGGGGCAGGGGATACGCAGTATTTT
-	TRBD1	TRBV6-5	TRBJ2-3	CASSSGTGSDTQYF	TGTGCCAGCAGTTCCGGGACAGGGTCAGATACGCAGTATTTT
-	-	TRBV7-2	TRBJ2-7	CASSLRLYEQYF	TGTGCCAGCAGCCTAAGACTCTACGAGCAGTACTTC
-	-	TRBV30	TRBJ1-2	CAWIRGGNYGYTF	TGTGCCTGGATCAGGGGCGGAAACTATGGCTACACCTTC
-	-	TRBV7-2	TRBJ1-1	CASSQPDRPPTEAFF	TGTGCCAGCAGCCAGCCCGACAGACCTCCCACTGAAGCTTTCTTT
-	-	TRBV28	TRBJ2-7	CASSFGALRGGRRGYEQYF	TGTGCCAGCAGTTTTGGGGCGTTAAGGGGGGGGCGAAGGGGCTACGAGCAGTACTTC
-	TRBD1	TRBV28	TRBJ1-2	CASSSRTGRIGYTF	TGTGCCAGCAGTTCGAGGACAGGGCGTATCGGCTACACCTTC
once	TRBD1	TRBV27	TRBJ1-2	CASSPTGGGGYTF	TGTGCCAGCAGTCCGACAGGGGGAGGCGGCTACACCTTC
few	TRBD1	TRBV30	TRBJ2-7	CACDNRDRGYEQYF	TGTGCCTGCGATAACCGGGACAGGGGATACGAGCAGTACTTC
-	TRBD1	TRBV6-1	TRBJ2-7	CASIRDREGYEQYF	TGTGCCAGCATTAGGGACAGGGAGGGATACGAGCAGTACTTC
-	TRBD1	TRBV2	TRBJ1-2	CASSGQGRLYGYTF	TGTGCCAGCAGCGGACAGGGTCGGCTCTATGGCTACACCTTC
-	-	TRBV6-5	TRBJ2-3	CASSYSSSTDTQYF	TGTGCCAGCAGTTATTCCTCTAGCACAGATACGCAGTATTTT
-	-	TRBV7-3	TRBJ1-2	CASSRGREGGYTF	TGTGCCAGCAGCCGCGGGCGAGAAGGGGGCTACACCTTC
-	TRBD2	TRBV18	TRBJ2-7	CASSPRALGLAGGERVYEQYF	TGTGCCAGCTCACCACGGGCCCTCGGACTAGCGGGGGGGGAGAGAGTCTACGAGCAGTACTTC
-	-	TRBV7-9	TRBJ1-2	CASSLTGPYGYTF	TGTGCCAGCAGCCTAACAGGTCCATATGGCTACACCTTC
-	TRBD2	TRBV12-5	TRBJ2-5	CASGQAGTSRETQYF	TGTGCTAGTGGTCAAGCCGGGACTAGTCGAGAGACCCAGTACTTC
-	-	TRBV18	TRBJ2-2	CASSPLLLEGSWSDTGELFF	TGTGCCAGCTCACCACTATTACTCGAAGGGAGTTGGTCGGACACCGGGGAGCTGTTTTTT
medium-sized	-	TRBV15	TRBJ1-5	CATSRDFGGSQPQHF	TGTGCCACCAGCAGAGATTTCGGGGGAAGTCAGCCCCAGCATTTT
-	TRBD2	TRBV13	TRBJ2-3	CASRLAGETDTQYF	TGTGCCAGCAGGTTAGCGGGGGAGACAGATACGCAGTATTTT
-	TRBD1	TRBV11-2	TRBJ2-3	CASSFGTGGTDTQYF	TGTGCCAGCAGCTTTGGGACAGGGGGCACAGATACGCAGTATTTT
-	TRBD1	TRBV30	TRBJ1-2	CAWSAPGQTNYGYTF	TGTGCCTGGAGTGCCCCGGGACAGACAAACTATGGCTACACCTTC
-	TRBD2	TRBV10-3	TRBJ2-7	CAIRRPTSGRYEQYF	TGTGCCATCAGACGACCGACTAGCGGCCGCTACGAGCAGTACTTC
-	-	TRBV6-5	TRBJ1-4	CASSYREGEKLFF	TGTGCCAGCAGTTACAGGGAGGGCGAAAAACTGTTTTTT
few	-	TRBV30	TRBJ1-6	CAWSVRTGIWSPLHF	TGTGCCTGGAGTGTACGCACAGGGATCTGGTCACCCCTCCACTTT
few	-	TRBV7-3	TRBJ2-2	CASSRGVNTGELFF	TGTGCCAGCAGCCGCGGTGTGAACACCGGGGAGCTGTTTTTT
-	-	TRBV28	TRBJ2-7	CASSLVSSYEQYF	TGTGCCAGCAGTCTTGTCAGCTCCTACGAGCAGTACTTC
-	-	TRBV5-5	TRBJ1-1	CASSLRGVNTEAFF	TGTGCCAGCAGCCTACGGGGAGTGAACACTGAAGCTTTCTTT
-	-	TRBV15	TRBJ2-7	CATSRATGRFSYEQYF	TGTGCCACCAGCAGGGCAACGGGGAGGTTTTCCTACGAGCAGTACTTC
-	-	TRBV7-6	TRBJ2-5	CASSPGGRIYQETQYF	TGTGCCAGCAGCCCAGGGGGGAGGATATACCAAGAGACCCAGTACTTC
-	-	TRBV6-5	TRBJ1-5	CASSYFSGDQPQHF	TGTGCCAGCAGTTACTTTTCGGGTGATCAGCCCCAGCATTTT